This T cell receptor beta chain is from a study of molecular identifiers for immune sequencing clone quantification. Sorting selected naive CD8 T cells with a CD8+CD4-CCR7+CD45RA+ phenotype. Each CDR3 protein gets one entry after TCRdb re-called the PCR reads with MiXCR. The sample has about 320,000 distinct CDR3 sequences, 20% to 25% seen once; the top ten hold about 0.81%. This clonotype was counted many times. The specimen sequenced was naive CD8+ T cells from blood, with Jurkat cell RNA spiked in. Subset here: FACS-sorted CD8+CD4-CCR7+CD45RA+ naive T cells. The clonotype originates from a human donor in good health. Some libraries in this study had Jurkat cell RNA spiked in.

CDR3 in amino acids: CASSFSYSSYEQYF. DNA of the CDR3: TGTGCCAGCAGTTTTAGCTATAGCTCCTACGAGCAGTACTTC. The chain combines TRBV28 with TRBJ2-7, with unresolved D. Germline values: CDR1 MDHEN, CDR2 SYDVKM. The CDR3 contains 14 residues. Trimming shortened V by 3 bases and J by 0 bases, and 9 bases separated the two germline ends.